Listed below are T cell receptor beta chains from one sample, sequenced in a study of blood T cells in healthy people across ages. TCRdb redid the calling of the 5' RACE reads with MiXCR, one entry per CDR3 protein. The sample lists roughly 800,000 distinct CDR3 sequences, approximately 53% seen once, with roughly 37% in the top ten. Sequenced input: blood. These receptors were taken from a man at least 80 years old in good health. Both conserved end residues are trimmed from each CDR3. The D gene is left open where the match is weak.

TRBV5-6	NA	NA	ASSLTSRAKTQY
TRBV5-1	TRBD1	TRBJ2-7	ASSWTGSEYEQY
TRBV6-1	TRBD2	TRBJ2-1	ASRLGTSGAPYNEQF
TRBV11-2	TRBD1	TRBJ2-7	ASSSVKGAPYEQY
TRBV18	NA	TRBJ2-5	ASAGWGETQY
TRBV4-1	TRBD1	TRBJ2-7	ASTAGQVPYEQY
TRBV5-1	TRBD2	TRBJ2-7	ASRLGAGTSGRIRFEQY
TRBV7-3	NA	TRBJ1-6	ASSGVWVDSPLH
TRBV7-8	TRBD2	TRBJ2-3	ASSPRTSGRATDTQY
TRBV18	NA	TRBJ2-4	ASSPTRGLAKNIQY
TRBV6-2/TRBV6-3	NA	TRBJ2-7	ASSPQGSPSCEQY
TRBV3-1	NA	TRBJ2-7	ASSYRRNPSYEQY
TRBV28	TRBD1	TRBJ2-5	ASNTYRGDSRGPY
TRBV7-2	TRBD1	TRBJ1-2	ASSSGGQGLDGYT
TRBV2	TRBD2	TRBJ2-3	ASRAGGPTDTQY
TRBV5-1	NA	TRBJ2-7	ASSGAYEQY
TRBV4-1	TRBD2	TRBJ2-7	ASSQDWGSGLSYEQY
TRBV5-1	TRBD2	TRBJ2-1	ASSFLAGGPRSYNEQF
TRBV5-1	NA	TRBJ1-1	ASSSPDWNTEAF
TRBV30	NA	TRBJ2-1	AWSVGGGGYNEQF
TRBV20-1	NA	TRBJ2-1	SARVDSPEQF
TRBV5-1	TRBD1	TRBJ1-4	ASSGQGGEKLF
TRBV20-1	NA	TRBJ1-5	SARQGWVNQPQH
TRBV12-3/TRBV12-4	TRBD2	TRBJ2-3	ASSPGTSGRTRTRYAY
TRBV29-1	NA	TRBJ2-3	SVEQQAQDTQY
TRBV27	TRBD2	TRBJ2-1	ASSTTSGRGVDEQF
TRBV29-1	TRBD2	NA	SVGPSGTSGSIETQY
TRBV12-3/TRBV12-4	NA	TRBJ2-2	ASSLGIANTGELF
TRBV20-1	TRBD1	TRBJ1-2	SACSAAGGCEDGYT
TRBV11-2	NA	TRBJ2-1	ASSPRYNEQF
TRBV7-6	NA	TRBJ2-3	ASSLGSAERDTQY
TRBV2	NA	TRBJ2-3	ASSASGLGAY
TRBV4-1	TRBD2	TRBJ2-4	ASSQDLGIAGEADIQY
TRBV2	TRBD2	TRBJ2-1	ASTLAVTRDNEQF
TRBV20-1	NA	TRBJ2-7	SAREAAAYEQY
TRBV15	TRBD1	TRBJ2-7	ATSWDRGSYEQY
TRBV5-1	NA	TRBJ2-7	ASSLALDSHEQY
TRBV15	NA	NA	ATSREPIGYEQY
TRBV29-1	NA	TRBJ1-5	SVVGAAGQPQH
TRBV24-1	NA	TRBJ2-1	ATSDTIGGGYNEQF
TRBV5-1	NA	TRBJ1-2	ASSLGQVTNYGYT
TRBV2	TRBD2	TRBJ2-5	AIASGREWYQETQY
TRBV6-1	NA	TRBJ2-3	ASSEAGWARSTQY
TRBV2	NA	TRBJ2-6	ASSGRRASSGANVLT
TRBV29-1	NA	TRBJ2-4	SVEDRVTALAKNIQY
TRBV20-1	NA	NA	SALQGAGGYEQY
TRBV27	TRBD2	TRBJ2-2	ASNLLAGPTGELF
TRBV5-1	TRBD2	TRBJ2-3	ASRIAGGPRYAY
TRBV6-5	TRBD1	TRBJ2-1	ASSAPGTVEQF
TRBV28	NA	NA	ASSPTSVDEQY
TRBV4-2	NA	TRBJ2-6	ASSQDWVAGTSGANVLT
TRBV29-1	TRBD1	TRBJ1-1	SLRQGANTEAF
TRBV18	NA	TRBJ2-7	ASSPMLDSHEQY
TRBV9	NA	TRBJ2-7	ASSVVSNAYEQY
TRBV27	NA	TRBJ2-1	ASSWLASSYNEQF